This record looks at one T cell receptor (beta chain) sequence and its context. The data derive from a study of control samples from healthy donors and cancer patients. Libraries were prepared by immunoSEQ multiplex PCR; TCRdb keeps only in-frame clonotypes and omits some of them. The data hold roughly 130,000 clones, with approximately 90% observed a single time. This sequence originates from a man in his late teens or twenties in good health. Material for sequencing was blood.

The CDR3 loop reads CASSLGDTDLEQFF. DNA of the CDR3: TGTGCCAGCAGCTTGGGGGATACTGACCTTGAGCAGTTCTTC. The rearrangement joins TRBV5-6 to TRBJ2-1; D is unresolved. Germline V CDR1 and CDR2: SGHDT, YYEEEE. V was clipped by 0 bases and J by 9 bases, with 13 bases between them. The CDR3 runs 14 residues.